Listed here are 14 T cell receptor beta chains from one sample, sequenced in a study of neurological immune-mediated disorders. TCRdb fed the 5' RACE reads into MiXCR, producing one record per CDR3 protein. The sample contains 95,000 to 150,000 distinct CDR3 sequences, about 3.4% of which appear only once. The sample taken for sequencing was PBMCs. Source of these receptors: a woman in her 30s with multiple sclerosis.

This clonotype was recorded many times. CDR3 sequence: CASSFGLGWRDEQFF. CDR3 in DNA: TGTGCCAGCAGTTTCGGACTAGGATGGAGGGATGAGCAGTTCTTC. This chain connects TRBV12-3 or TRBV12-4 to TRBJ2-1, with TRBD2 identical over 7 bases. This CDR3 has 15 amino acids. Losses at the gene ends were 3 bases for V and 8 bases for J; bases not matched to a gene: 10.

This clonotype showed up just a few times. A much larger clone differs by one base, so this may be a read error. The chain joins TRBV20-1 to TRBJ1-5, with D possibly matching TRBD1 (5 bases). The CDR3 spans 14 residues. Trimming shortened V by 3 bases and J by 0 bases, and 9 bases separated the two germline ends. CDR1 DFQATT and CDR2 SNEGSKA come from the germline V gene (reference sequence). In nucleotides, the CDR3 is TGCAGTGCTAGTCAAGGGGATAGCAATCAGCCCCAGCATTTT. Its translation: CSASQGDSNQPQHF.

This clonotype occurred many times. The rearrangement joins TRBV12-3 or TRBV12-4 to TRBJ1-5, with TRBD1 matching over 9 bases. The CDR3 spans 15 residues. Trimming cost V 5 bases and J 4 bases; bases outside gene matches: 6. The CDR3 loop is CASSPRDRANQPQHF. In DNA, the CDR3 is TGTGCCAGCAGTCCCCGGGACAGGGCAAATCAGCCCCAGCATTTT.

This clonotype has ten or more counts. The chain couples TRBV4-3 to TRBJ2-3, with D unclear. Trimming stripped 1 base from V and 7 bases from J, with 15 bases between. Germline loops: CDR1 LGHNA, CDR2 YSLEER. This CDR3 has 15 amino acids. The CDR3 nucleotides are TGCGCCAGCAGCCAAGGTGGCAGTACCTTGAATACGCAGTATTTT. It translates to CASSQGGSTLNTQYF.

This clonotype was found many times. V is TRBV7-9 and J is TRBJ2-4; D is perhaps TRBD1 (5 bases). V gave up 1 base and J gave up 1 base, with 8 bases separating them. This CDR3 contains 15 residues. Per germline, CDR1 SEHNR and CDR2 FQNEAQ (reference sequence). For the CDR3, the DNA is TGTGCCAGCAGCTTAGAATGGGGCGCCAAAAACATTCAGTACTTC. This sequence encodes CASSLEWGAKNIQYF.

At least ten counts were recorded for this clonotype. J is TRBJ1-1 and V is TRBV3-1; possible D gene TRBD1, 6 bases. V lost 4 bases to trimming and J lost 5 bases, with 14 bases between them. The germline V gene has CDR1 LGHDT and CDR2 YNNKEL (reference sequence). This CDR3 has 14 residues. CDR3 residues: CASSPTGVRTEAFF. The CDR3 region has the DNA TGTGCCAGCAGCCCGACAGGAGTCAGAACTGAAGCTTTCTTT.

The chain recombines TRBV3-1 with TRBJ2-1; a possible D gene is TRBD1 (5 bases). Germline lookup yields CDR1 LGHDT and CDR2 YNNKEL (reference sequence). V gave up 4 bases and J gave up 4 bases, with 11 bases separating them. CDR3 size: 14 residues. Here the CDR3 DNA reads TGTGCCAGCAGCCCGACAGTTATTTACAATGAGCAGTTCTTC. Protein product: CASSPTVIYNEQFF.

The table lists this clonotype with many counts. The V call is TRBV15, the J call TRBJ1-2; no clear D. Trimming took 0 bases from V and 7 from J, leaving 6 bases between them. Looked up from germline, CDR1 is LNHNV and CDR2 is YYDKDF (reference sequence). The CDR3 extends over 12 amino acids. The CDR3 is CATSRDRSGYTF. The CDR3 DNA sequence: TGTGCCACCAGCAGAGATCGGAGTGGCTACACCTTC.

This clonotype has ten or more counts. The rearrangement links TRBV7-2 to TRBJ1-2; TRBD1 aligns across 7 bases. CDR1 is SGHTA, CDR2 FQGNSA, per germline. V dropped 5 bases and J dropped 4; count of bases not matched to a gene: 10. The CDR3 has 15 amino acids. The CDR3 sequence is CASSVQTGVGYGYTF. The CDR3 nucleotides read TGTGCCAGCAGCGTCCAAACAGGGGTGGGCTATGGCTACACCTTC.

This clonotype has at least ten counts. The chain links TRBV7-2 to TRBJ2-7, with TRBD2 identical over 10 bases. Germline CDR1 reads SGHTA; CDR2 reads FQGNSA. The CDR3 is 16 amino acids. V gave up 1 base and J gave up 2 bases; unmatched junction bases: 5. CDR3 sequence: CASSLDASGSTYEQYF. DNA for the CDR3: TGTGCCAGCAGCTTAGACGCTAGCGGGAGCACCTACGAGCAGTACTTC. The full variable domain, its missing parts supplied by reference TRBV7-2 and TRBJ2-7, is GAGVSQSPSNKVTEKGKDVELRCDPISGHTALYWYRQSLGQGLEFLIYFQGNSAPDKSGLPSDRFSAERTGGSVSTLTIQRTQQEDSAVYLCASSLDASGSTYEQYFGPGTRLTVT.

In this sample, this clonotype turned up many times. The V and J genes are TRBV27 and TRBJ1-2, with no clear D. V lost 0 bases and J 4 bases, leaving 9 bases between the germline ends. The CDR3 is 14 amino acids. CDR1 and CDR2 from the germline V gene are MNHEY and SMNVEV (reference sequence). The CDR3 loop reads CASSLSSRLYGYTF. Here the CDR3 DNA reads TGTGCCAGCAGTTTATCGTCCCGACTCTATGGCTACACCTTC.

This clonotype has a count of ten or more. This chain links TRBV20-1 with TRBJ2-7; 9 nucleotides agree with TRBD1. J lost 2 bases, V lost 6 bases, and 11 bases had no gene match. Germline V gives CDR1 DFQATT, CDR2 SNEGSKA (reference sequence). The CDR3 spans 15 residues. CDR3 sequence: CSAWFPDRGAYEQYF. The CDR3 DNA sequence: TGCAGTGCCTGGTTCCCCGACAGGGGGGCCTACGAGCAGTACTTC.

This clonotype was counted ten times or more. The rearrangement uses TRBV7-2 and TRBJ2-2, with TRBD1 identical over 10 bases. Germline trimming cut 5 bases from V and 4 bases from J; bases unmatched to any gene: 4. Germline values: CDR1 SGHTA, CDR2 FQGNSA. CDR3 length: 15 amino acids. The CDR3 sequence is CASSPWDRGTGELFF. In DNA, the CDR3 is TGTGCCAGCAGCCCTTGGGACAGGGGCACCGGGGAGCTGTTTTTT. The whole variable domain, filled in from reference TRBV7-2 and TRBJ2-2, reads GAGVSQSPSNKVTEKGKDVELRCDPISGHTALYWYRQSLGQGLEFLIYFQGNSAPDKSGLPSDRFSAERTGGSVSTLTIQRTQQEDSAVYLCASSPWDRGTGELFFGEGSRLTVL.

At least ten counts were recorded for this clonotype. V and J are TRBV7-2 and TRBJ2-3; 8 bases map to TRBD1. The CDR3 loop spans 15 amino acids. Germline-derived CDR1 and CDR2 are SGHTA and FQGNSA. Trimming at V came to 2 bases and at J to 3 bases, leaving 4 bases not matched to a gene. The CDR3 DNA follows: TGTGCCAGCAGCTTAAGGCGACAGGGGACAGATACGCAGTATTTT. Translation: CASSLRRQGTDTQYF.